One and the same sample provided the 19 T cell receptor beta chains below, sequenced in a study of blood T cell repertoires in COVID-19. Data came from immunoSEQ multiplex PCR; TCRdb stores just in-frame clones and leaves some out. The repertoire holds a few hundred thousand clones, with 85% as singletons. Sequencing used PBMCs or T cells enriched from blood (not recorded which). These receptors were taken from a man between 35 and 55 years old who had recovered from COVID-19.

This clone was counted only a few times. CDR3 nucleotides: TGTGCCAGCAGTGGGGAGCGGGGCAATCAGCCCCAGCATTTT. Encoded protein: CASSGERGNQPQHF. The chain uses TRBV2 and TRBJ1-5; D ambiguous. This CDR3 is 14 amino acids long. Germline CDR1 SNHLY, CDR2 FYNNEI. V gave up 4 bases and J gave up 2 bases, with 9 bases separating them.

This chain joins TRBV4-1 and TRBJ1-2; 10 nucleotides match TRBD1. V lost 3 bases to trimming and J lost 4 bases; unmatched junction nucleotides: 8. The CDR3 extends over 16 amino acids. Germline V CDR1 and CDR2: MGHRA, YSYEKL. CDR3 loop: CASSHPSRDRGYGYTF. CDR3 in DNA: TGCGCCAGCAGCCACCCAAGCCGGGACAGGGGCTATGGCTACACCTTC.

The gene calls are TRBV23-1 and TRBJ1-1; D is unresolved. TRBV23-1 is noted as an ORF with a role that remains uncertain. Trimming shortened V by 3 bases and J by 0 bases, and 8 bases separated the two germline ends. This CDR3 is 14 amino acids long. The CDR3 region is CASSQSQMNTEAFF. The DNA for the CDR3 is TGCGCCAGCAGTCAGTCCCAAATGAACACTGAAGCTTTCTTT.

This rearrangement joins TRBV12-3 or TRBV12-4 to TRBJ1-1, with D possibly matching TRBD1 (5 bases). With 5 bases removed from V and 5 bases from J, the gap between germline ends came to 12 bases. There are 13 residues in the CDR3. The CDR3 DNA follows: TGTGCCAGCAGTCGTGGCAGGGATACTGAAGCTTTCTTT. Its protein is CASSRGRDTEAFF.

This chain connects TRBV2 to TRBJ2-7; D is possibly TRBD1 (5 bases). Trimming removed 7 bases from V and 3 bases from J, with 13 bases in between. CDR3 size: 13 residues. Germline V gene data show CDR1 as SNHLY and CDR2 as FYNNEI. The CDR3 nucleotides are TGTGCCAGCACTGGGGCAATAAACTACGAGCAGTACTTC. Translation gives CASTGAINYEQYF.

The chain joins TRBV7-2 to TRBJ2-7; 13 positions agree with TRBD2. Germline CDR1 and CDR2: SGHTA and FQGNSA. The V segment lost 1 base and the J segment 3 bases; nucleotides outside the gene matches: 6. The CDR3 length is 17 residues. Here the CDR3 DNA reads TGTGCCAGCAGCTTAGGGACTAGCGGGAGTAAGGGCTACGAGCAGTACTTC. It is translated as CASSLGTSGSKGYEQYF.

The rearrangement joins TRBV4-3 to TRBJ2-1; 11 bases are a match to TRBD2. In germline, CDR1 is LGHNA, CDR2 YSLEER. V was pared by 1 base and J by 10 bases, with 9 bases of the junction left unmatched. The CDR3 covers 16 residues. The CDR3, as DNA: TGCGCCAGCAGCCAAGGGAGACTAGCGGGGATAGGGGAGCAGTTCTTC. It translates to CASSQGRLAGIGEQFF.

The V call is TRBV11-2, the J call TRBJ2-5, with D perhaps TRBD2 (6 bases). The CDR3 is 14 amino acids. In germline, CDR1 is SGHAT, CDR2 FQNNGV. V lost 8 bases to trimming and J lost 2 bases, with 15 bases between them. The CDR3 region has the DNA TGTGCCAGCGCCCTGGGGAGGTTTCAAGAGACCCAGTACTTC. It specifies CASALGRFQETQYF.

V usage is TRBV2 and J usage is TRBJ2-5; D unclear. Trimming removed 7 bases at V and 2 bases at J, with 20 bases between. The germline CDR1 and CDR2 sequences are SNHLY and FYNNEI. The CDR3 covers 16 residues. CDR3: CASTREKIGPQETQYF. In DNA, the CDR3 is TGTGCCAGCACAAGAGAGAAAATCGGTCCACAAGAGACCCAGTACTTC.

The chain couples TRBV6-2 or TRBV6-3 to TRBJ2-7; 11 bases line up with TRBD1. Trimming cost V 1 base and J 5 bases; bases outside gene matches: 1. CDR3 size: 14 residues. Germline V gene data show CDR1 as MNHEY and CDR2 as SVGEGT. The CDR3 nucleotides are TGTGCCAGCAGTTACTGGGACAGGGGGGACGAGCAGTACTTC. Protein sequence: CASSYWDRGDEQYF.

The genes are TRBV9 and TRBJ2-4; the D gene is possibly TRBD1 (5 bases). CDR1 and CDR2 from the germline V gene are SGDLS and YYNGEE. The CDR3 loop spans 13 amino acids. Trimming removed 0 bases at V and 6 bases at J, with 7 bases between. CDR3 sequence (DNA): TGTGCCAGCAGCGTAGGCCAGGGAAACATTCAGTACTTC. Translated: CASSVGQGNIQYF.

The chain links TRBV7-2 to TRBJ2-7; the D gene is possibly TRBD2 (6 bases). The V gene lost 0 bases and the J gene lost 5 bases, with 11 bases spanning the gap. The CDR3 spans 14 residues. Germline V gives CDR1 SGHTA, CDR2 FQGNSA. CDR3 loop: CASSLAAGNNEQYF. In DNA, the CDR3 is TGTGCCAGCAGCTTAGCCGCGGGAAATAACGAGCAGTACTTC.

This chain joins TRBV11-3 and TRBJ1-1; no reliable D call. The CDR3 extends over 14 amino acids. Trimming removed 8 bases from V and 5 bases from J, with 18 bases in between. Germline V gene sequence: CDR1 SGHNT, CDR2 YENEEA. The CDR3 DNA follows: TGTGCCAGCGGAAAACCCGAGACCGGGACTGAAGCTTTCTTT. It yields the protein CASGKPETGTEAFF.

V usage is TRBV7-9 and J usage is TRBJ2-7, with 11 bases that match TRBD2. V was clipped by 5 bases and J by 3 bases; unmatched bases: 3. CDR3 length: 14 amino acids. CDR1 is SEHNR and CDR2 is FQNEAQ in the germline V gene (reference sequence). The CDR3 bases are TGTGCCAGCAGCCCGACTAGCGGGATCTACGAGCAGTACTTC. Translated: CASSPTSGIYEQYF.

This chain uses TRBV15 with TRBJ1-1; 8 bases match TRBD1. Unmatched junction bases numbered 5, after V lost 2 bases and J lost 3 bases. The CDR3 spans 15 residues. Germline CDR1 and CDR2: LNHNV and YYDKDF (reference sequence). The CDR3 is CATSRRTGTDTEAFF. The CDR3 DNA follows: TGTGCCACCAGCAGACGGACAGGGACGGACACTGAAGCTTTCTTT.

The rearrangement joins TRBV7-2 to TRBJ2-3; 7 nucleotides align to TRBD1. Germline V gene sequence: CDR1 SGHTA, CDR2 FQGNSA. The V gene end was trimmed by 6 bases and the J gene end by 4 bases; junction bases not matched to a gene: 7. The CDR3 contains 14 residues. CDR3 amino acids: CASSPDRAPDTQYF. The CDR3 bases are TGTGCCAGCAGTCCCGACAGGGCGCCAGATACGCAGTATTTT.

The chain joins TRBV29-1 to TRBJ2-1, with 8 bases identical to TRBD1. CDR3 size: 14 residues. Trimming removed 3 bases from V and 7 bases from J; junction bases left unmatched: 8. The V gene's germline CDR1 is SQVTM and CDR2 ANQGSEA. CDR3 coding DNA: TGCAGCGTTGATGGCAGGGGGCGCGGGAATGAGCAGTTCTTC. It codes for CSVDGRGRGNEQFF.

The chain is built from TRBV30 and TRBJ2-7, with TRBD2 matching 8 bases. Germline trimming cut 2 bases from V and 3 bases from J; bases unmatched to any gene: 12. Germline CDR1 is GTSNPN and CDR2 is SVGIG (reference sequence). CDR3 length: 16 amino acids. The CDR3 sequence is CAWSFLSGLVSYEQYF. CDR3 sequence (DNA): TGTGCCTGGAGTTTTCTATCGGGACTAGTGAGCTACGAGCAGTACTTC.

The chain is built from TRBV7-8 and TRBJ2-7; 9 bases line up with TRBD1. This CDR3 comprises 14 residues. Trimming took 11 bases from V and 2 from J; bases not matched to a gene: 10. Germline-derived CDR1 and CDR2 are SGHVS and FQNEAQ. CDR3 bases: TGTGCCGGGTCTAGGGGGACAGGGCCCTACGAGCAGTACTTC. This translates into CAGSRGTGPYEQYF. Based on the CDR3 plus reference TRBV7-8 and TRBJ2-7, the full variable domain is GAGVSQSPRYKVAKRGQDVALRCDPISGHVSLFWYQQALGQGPEFLTYFQNEAQLDKSGLPSDRFFAERPEGSVSTLKIQRTQQEDSAVYLCAGSRGTGPYEQYFGPGTRLTVT.